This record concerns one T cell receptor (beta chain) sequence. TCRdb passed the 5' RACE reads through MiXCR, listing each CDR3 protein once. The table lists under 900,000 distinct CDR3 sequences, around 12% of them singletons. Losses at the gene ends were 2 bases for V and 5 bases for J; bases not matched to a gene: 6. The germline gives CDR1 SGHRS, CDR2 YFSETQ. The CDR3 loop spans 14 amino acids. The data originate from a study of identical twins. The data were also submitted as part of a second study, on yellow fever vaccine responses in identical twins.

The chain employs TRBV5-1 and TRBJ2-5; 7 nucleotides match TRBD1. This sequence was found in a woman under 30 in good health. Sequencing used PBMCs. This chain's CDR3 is CASSFRGPEETQYF. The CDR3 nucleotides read TGCGCCAGCAGCTTTAGGGGGCCCGAGGAGACCCAGTACTTC. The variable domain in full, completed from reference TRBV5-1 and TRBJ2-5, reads KAGVTQTPRYLIKTRGQQVTLSCSPISGHRSVSWYQQTPGQGLQFLFEYFSETQRNKGNFPGRFSGRQFSNSRSEMNVSTLELGDSALYLCASSFRGPEETQYFGPGTRLLVL.